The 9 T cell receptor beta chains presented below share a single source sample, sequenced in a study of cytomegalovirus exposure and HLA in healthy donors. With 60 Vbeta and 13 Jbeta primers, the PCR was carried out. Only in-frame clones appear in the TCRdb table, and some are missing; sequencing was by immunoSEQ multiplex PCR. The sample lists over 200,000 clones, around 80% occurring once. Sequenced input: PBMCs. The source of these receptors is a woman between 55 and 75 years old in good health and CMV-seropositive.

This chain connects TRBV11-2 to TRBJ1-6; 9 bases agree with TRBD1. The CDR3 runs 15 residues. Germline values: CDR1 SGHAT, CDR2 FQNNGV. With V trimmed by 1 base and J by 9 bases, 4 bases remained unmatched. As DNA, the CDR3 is TGTGCCAGCAGCTTAGCCGGGACAGGGAGTTCACCCCTCCACTTT. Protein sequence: CASSLAGTGSSPLHF.

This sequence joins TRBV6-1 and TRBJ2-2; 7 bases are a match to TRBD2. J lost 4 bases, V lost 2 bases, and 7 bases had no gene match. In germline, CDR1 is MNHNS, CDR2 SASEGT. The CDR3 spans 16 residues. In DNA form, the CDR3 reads TGTGCCAGCAGTGAATCGGCGGGGGACTTCACCGGGGAGCTGTTTTTT. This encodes CASSESAGDFTGELFF.

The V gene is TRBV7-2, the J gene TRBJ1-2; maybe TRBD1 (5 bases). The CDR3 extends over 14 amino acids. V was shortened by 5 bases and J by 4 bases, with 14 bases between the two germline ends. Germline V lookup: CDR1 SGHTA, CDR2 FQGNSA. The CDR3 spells CASSEDKGSYGYTF. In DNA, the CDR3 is TGTGCCAGCAGCGAGGACAAGGGGTCCTATGGCTACACCTTC.

The CDR3 DNA reads TGTGCCAGCAGCCCCCAAGACAGGGGGCGCAGGCACACTGAAGCTTTCTTT. Its translation is CASSPQDRGRRHTEAFF. J is TRBJ1-1 and V is TRBV7-2; 10 nucleotides line up with TRBD1. This CDR3 spans 17 amino acids. V lost 5 bases, J lost 3 bases, and 12 bases stayed unmatched. Germline V gives CDR1 SGHTA, CDR2 FQGNSA.

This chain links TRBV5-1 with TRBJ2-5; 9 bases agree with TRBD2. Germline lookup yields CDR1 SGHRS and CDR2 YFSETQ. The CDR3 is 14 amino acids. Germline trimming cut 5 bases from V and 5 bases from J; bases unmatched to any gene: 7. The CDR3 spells CASRRVAGAETQYF. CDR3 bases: TGCGCCAGCAGGAGGGTAGCGGGGGCCGAGACCCAGTACTTC.

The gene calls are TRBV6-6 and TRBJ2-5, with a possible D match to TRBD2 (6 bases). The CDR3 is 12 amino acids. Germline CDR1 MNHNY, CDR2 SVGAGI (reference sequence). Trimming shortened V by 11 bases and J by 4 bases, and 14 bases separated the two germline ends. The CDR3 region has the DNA TGTGCCGGAGGGGCCGGAGGAGAGACCCAGTACTTC. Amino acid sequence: CAGGAGGETQYF.

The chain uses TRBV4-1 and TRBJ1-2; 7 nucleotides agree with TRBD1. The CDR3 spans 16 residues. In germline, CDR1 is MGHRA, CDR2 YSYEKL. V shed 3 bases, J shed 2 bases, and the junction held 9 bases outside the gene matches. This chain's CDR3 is CASSHATGTANYGYTF. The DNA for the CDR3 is TGCGCCAGCAGCCACGCAACCGGGACAGCGAACTATGGCTACACCTTC.

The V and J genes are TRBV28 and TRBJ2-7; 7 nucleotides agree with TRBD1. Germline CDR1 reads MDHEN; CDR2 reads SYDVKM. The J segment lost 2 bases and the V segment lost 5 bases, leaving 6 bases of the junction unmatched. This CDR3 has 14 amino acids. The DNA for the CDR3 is TGTGCCAGCAGTGGGGGACAGACCCCCTACGAGCAGTACTTC. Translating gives CASSGGQTPYEQYF.

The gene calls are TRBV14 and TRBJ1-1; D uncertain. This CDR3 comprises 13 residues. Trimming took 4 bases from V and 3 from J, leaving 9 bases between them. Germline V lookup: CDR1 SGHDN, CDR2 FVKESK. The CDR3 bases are TGTGCCAGCAGCCTGTACAGAGACACTGAAGCTTTCTTT. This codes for CASSLYRDTEAFF.